The entry below gives a single TCR beta chain sequence along with its context. Antigen specificity is unknown. These data are taken from a study of blood T cells in healthy people across ages. Ranging in age from roughly 6 to 90, the donors were healthy Caucasian individuals from Russia. Isolation recovered at least 6 million PBMCs from every sample. Study findings and constraints: Considered underestimates were the diversity estimates obtained from one million T cells.

Primers used in a second PCR of about 6 to 12 cycles were a sample-barcoded 5' primer and a J-beta primer mix. TCRdb reanalysed the 5' RACE reads using MiXCR and keeps one entry per CDR3 protein. The sample has about 640,000 distinct CDR3 sequences; roughly three fifths are singletons. Sequencing used blood. The receptor was isolated from a man in his sixties in good health.

The CDR3 DNA follows: TGCAGTGTCCCAGGGTCAGGGGAGACCCAGTACTTC. Translated: CSVPGSGETQYF. This chain links TRBV20-1 with TRBJ2-5, with D maybe TRBD1 (5 bases). Trimming pared 7 bases from V and 5 bases from J, leaving 14 bases between. From germline, CDR1 is DFQATT and CDR2 SNEGSKA (reference sequence). This CDR3 has 12 residues.